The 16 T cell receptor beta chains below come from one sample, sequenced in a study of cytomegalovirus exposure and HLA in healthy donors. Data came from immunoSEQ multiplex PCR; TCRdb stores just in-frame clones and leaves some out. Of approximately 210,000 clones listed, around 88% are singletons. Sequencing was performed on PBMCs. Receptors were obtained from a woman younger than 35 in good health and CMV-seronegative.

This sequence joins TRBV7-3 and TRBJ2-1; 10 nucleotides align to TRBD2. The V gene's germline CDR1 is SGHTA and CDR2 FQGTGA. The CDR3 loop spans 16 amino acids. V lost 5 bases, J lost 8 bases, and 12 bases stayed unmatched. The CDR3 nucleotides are TGTGCCAGCAGCCCCGGGACTAGCGATTCGCTACATGAGCAGTTCTTC. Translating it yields CASSPGTSDSLHEQFF.

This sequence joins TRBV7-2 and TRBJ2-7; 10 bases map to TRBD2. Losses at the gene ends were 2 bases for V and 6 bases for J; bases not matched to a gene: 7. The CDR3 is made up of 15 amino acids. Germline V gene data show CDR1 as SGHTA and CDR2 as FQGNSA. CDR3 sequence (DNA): TGTGCCAGCAGCTTAAAAGCGGGAGGGACGGCCGAGCAGTACTTC. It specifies CASSLKAGGTAEQYF.

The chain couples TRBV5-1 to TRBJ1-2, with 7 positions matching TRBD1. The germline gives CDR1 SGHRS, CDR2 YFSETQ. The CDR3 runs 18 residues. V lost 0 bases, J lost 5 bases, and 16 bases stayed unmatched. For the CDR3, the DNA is TGCGCCAGCAGCTTGGATGGGGGACCGACAGGGTTGGGATATGGCTACACCTTC. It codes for CASSLDGGPTGLGYGYTF.

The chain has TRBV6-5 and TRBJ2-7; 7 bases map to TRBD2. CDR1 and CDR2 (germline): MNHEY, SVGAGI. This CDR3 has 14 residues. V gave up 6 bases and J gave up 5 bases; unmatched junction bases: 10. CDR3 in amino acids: CASRQPGRAHEQYF. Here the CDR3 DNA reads TGTGCCAGCAGACAACCAGGGAGGGCACACGAGCAGTACTTC.

The CDR3 bases are TGCGCCAGCAGTGAGAGGACAGGATATGGCTACACCTTC. Translating it yields CASSERTGYGYTF. The chain combines TRBV10-2 with TRBJ1-2, with 7 bases identical to TRBD1. The CDR3 spans 13 residues. CDR1 is WSHSY and CDR2 is SAAADI in the germline V gene. V was clipped by 2 bases and J by 5 bases; unmatched bases: 2.

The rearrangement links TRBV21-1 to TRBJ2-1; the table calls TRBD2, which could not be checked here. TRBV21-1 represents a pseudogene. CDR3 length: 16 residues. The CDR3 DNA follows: TGTGCCAGCAGCCCCGTGGAGGCGGGAGAATACAATGAGCAGTTCTTC. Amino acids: CASSPVEAGEYNEQFF.

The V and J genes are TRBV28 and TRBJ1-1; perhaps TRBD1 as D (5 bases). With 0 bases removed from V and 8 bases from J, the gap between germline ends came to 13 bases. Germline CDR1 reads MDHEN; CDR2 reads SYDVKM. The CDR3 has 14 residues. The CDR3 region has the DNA TGTGCCAGCAGTTTATGGGGGCGGGAAAGAGAAGCTTTCTTT. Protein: CASSLWGREREAFF.

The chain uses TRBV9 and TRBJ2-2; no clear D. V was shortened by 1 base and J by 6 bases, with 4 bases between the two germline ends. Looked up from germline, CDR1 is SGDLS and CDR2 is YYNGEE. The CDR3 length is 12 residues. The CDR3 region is CASSVLAGELFF. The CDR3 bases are TGTGCCAGCAGCGTACTAGCCGGGGAGCTGTTTTTT.

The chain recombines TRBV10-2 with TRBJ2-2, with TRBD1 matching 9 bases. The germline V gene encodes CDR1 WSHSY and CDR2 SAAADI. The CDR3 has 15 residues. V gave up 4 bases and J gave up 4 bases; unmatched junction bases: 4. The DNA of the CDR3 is TGCGCCAGCAGTGGAAGGACAGGGGCCACCGGGGAGCTGTTTTTT. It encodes CASSGRTGATGELFF.

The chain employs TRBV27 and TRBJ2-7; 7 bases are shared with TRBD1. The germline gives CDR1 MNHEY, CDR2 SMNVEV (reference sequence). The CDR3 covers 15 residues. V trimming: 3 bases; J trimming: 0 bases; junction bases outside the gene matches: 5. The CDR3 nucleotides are TGTGCCAGCAGTTTGATTGACAGGGCCTCCTACGAGCAGTACTTC. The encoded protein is CASSLIDRASYEQYF.

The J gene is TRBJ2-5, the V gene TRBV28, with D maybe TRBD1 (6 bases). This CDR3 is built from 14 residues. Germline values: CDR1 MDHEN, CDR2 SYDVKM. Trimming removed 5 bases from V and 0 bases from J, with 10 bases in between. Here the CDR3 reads CASSGDRNQETQYF. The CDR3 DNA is TGTGCCAGCAGTGGAGACAGGAACCAAGAGACCCAGTACTTC.

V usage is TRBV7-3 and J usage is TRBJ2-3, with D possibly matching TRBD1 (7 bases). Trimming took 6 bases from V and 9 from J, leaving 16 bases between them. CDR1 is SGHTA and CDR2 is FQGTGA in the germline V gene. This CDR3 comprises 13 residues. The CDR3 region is CASSDRAGRTQYF. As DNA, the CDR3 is TGTGCCAGCAGTGACAGGGCTGGGAGGACGCAGTATTTT.

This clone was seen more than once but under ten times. This CDR3 reads CASRSRDSYGYTF. As DNA, the CDR3 is TGCGCCAGCAGGAGCCGGGACTCCTATGGCTACACCTTC. J is TRBJ1-2 and V is TRBV10-2, with a weak D call TRBD1 (5 bases). The CDR3 length is 13 residues. V was clipped by 6 bases and J by 4 bases, with 12 bases between them. Germline loops: CDR1 WSHSY, CDR2 SAAADI.

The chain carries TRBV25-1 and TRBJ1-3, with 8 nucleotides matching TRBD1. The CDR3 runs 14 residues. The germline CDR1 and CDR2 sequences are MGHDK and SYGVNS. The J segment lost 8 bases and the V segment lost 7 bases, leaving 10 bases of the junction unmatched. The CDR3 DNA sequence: TGTGCCAGCACCGCGTGGGGGACAGGCGACACCATATATTTT. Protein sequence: CASTAWGTGDTIYF.

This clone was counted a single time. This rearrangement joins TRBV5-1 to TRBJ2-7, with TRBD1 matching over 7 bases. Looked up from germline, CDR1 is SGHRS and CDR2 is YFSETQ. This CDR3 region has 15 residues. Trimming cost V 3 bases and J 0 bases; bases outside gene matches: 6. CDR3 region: CASSSTGTDSYEQYF. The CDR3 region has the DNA TGCGCCAGCAGCTCGACCGGGACAGACTCCTACGAGCAGTACTTC.

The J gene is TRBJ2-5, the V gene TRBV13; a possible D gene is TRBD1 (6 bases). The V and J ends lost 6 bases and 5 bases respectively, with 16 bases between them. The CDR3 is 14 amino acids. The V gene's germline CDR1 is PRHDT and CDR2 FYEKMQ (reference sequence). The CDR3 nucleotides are TGTGCCAGCAGTCAGACTACTAGGGGGGAGACCCAGTACTTC. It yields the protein CASSQTTRGETQYF.